This T cell receptor beta chain was documented in a study of blood T cell repertoires in COVID-19. Study in general: Nucleic acid was either cDNA or gDNA, and it came from T cells, B-cell-depleted T cells, or PBMCs.

Authors' analysis steps: Counts of nucleated cells, estimated from reference gene primer amplification, were obtained. Only in-frame clones appear in the TCRdb table, and some are missing; sequencing was by immunoSEQ multiplex PCR. For V, J and clone size, that table is used; D and trimming come from the DNA. The sample includes around 300,000 clones, 80% to 90% seen only once; the top ten take over 2%. The study recruited people aged roughly 18 to 100 years across 20 to 30 US areas. Clinical history reported by participants formed the basis on which cohorts were assigned. Germline CDR1 SQVTM, CDR2 ANQGSEA. CDR3 length equals 12 residues. The trim removed 6 bases at V and 3 bases at J, leaving 2 bases unmatched.

This clonotype was sampled from a woman under 30 who had recovered from COVID-19. The rearrangement links TRBV29-1 to TRBJ2-3, with 8 bases that match TRBD1. Sample: PBMCs or T cells enriched from blood (not recorded which). CDR3 in amino acids: CSVGQGTDTQYF. The CDR3 region has the DNA TGCAGCGTCGGACAGGGAACAGATACGCAGTATTTT.